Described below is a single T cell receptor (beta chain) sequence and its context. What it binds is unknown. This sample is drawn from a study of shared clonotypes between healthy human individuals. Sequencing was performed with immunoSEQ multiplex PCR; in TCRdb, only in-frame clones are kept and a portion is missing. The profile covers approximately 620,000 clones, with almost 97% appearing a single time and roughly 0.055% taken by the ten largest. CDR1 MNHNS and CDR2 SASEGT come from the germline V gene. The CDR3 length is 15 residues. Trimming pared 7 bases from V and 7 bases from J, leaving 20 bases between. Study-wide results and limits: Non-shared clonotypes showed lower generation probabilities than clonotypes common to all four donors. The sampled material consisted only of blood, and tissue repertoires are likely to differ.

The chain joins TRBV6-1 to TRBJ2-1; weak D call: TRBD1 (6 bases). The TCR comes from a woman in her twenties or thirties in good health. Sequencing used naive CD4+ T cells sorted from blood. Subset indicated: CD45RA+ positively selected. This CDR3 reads CASIEGTPVGNEQFF. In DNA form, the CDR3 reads TGTGCCAGCATAGAAGGGACACCCGTGGGGAATGAGCAGTTCTTC.